Shown below are 8 T cell receptor beta chains from a single sample sequenced in a study of blood T cell repertoires in COVID-19. Clones were sequenced by immunoSEQ multiplex PCR, and TCRdb holds only the in-frame ones, with some missing. The sample holds some 96,000 clones, approximately 82% seen once. Sequenced input: peripheral blood. The receptors come from a human donor in a cohort sampled during active COVID-19.

This clone showed up just a few times. This sequence joins TRBV5-6 and TRBJ2-7; the match to TRBD2 covers 9 bases. The germline CDR1 and CDR2 sequences are SGHDT and YYEEEE. With 2 bases clipped from V and 0 bases from J, the junction kept 3 bases outside the gene matches. The CDR3 has 15 amino acids. The CDR3 DNA follows: TGTGCCAGCAGCTTCGGCGGGAGGGGCTCCTACGAGCAGTACTTC. Protein product: CASSFGGRGSYEQYF.

This sequence joins TRBV7-9 and TRBJ2-5; a weak D match, TRBD2 (7 bases). Germline V gene sequence: CDR1 SEHNR, CDR2 FQNEAQ (reference sequence). V lost 1 base and J 2 bases, leaving 17 bases between the germline ends. The CDR3 totals 17 residues. DNA for the CDR3: TGTGCCAGCAGCTTAGTGGGGGGGGCTCTGGGACAAGAGACCCAGTACTTC. This translates into CASSLVGGALGQETQYF.

The rearrangement uses TRBV7-9 and TRBJ1-1, with 7 nucleotides matching TRBD1. This CDR3 is built from 15 residues. The V segment lost 5 bases and the J segment 3 bases; nucleotides outside the gene matches: 9. CDR1 SEHNR and CDR2 FQNEAQ come from the germline V gene (reference sequence). The CDR3: CASSRRQGVDTEAFF. In nucleotides, the CDR3 is TGTGCCAGCAGCCGACGACAGGGCGTGGACACTGAAGCTTTCTTT.

The rearrangement links TRBV18 to TRBJ2-1; 7 positions agree with TRBD1. The CDR3 spans 14 residues. After removal of 2 bases from V and 7 bases from J, the junction contained 5 bases not matched to a gene. Per the germline V gene, CDR1 is KGHSH and CDR2 is LQKENI. The DNA of the CDR3 is TGTGCCAGCTCACCAGATACAGGGGATAATGAGCAGTTCTTC. The encoded protein is CASSPDTGDNEQFF.

The V and J genes are TRBV4-3 and TRBJ2-7; 8 nucleotides align to TRBD1. V dropped 0 bases and J dropped 7; count of bases not matched to a gene: 14. The V gene's germline CDR1 is LGHNA and CDR2 YSLEER. The CDR3 extends over 17 amino acids. CDR3 in amino acids: CASSQEFNRGEFGEQYF. CDR3 coding DNA: TGCGCCAGCAGCCAAGAATTCAACAGGGGGGAATTCGGGGAGCAGTACTTC.

The V gene is TRBV2, the J gene TRBJ1-1, with D unclear. The CDR3 spans 13 residues. With 5 bases removed from V and 1 base from J, the gap between germline ends came to 8 bases. The germline gives CDR1 SNHLY, CDR2 FYNNEI. The CDR3, as DNA: TGTGCCAGCAGTATGCAGGAGAACACTGAAGCTTTCTTT. Translated: CASSMQENTEAFF.

This chain connects TRBV5-1 to TRBJ1-2; 11 bases line up with TRBD1. Germline V gene sequence: CDR1 SGHRS, CDR2 YFSETQ. The CDR3 sequence is 15 residues long. The V segment lost 0 bases and the J segment 8 bases; nucleotides outside the gene matches: 6. CDR3 region: CASSLDGQGASGYTF. In DNA form, the CDR3 reads TGCGCCAGCAGCTTGGATGGACAGGGGGCCTCGGGCTACACCTTC.

This chain uses TRBV28 with TRBJ2-1; 9 bases match TRBD1. Germline assignment: CDR1 MDHEN and CDR2 SYDVKM. The trim removed 6 bases at V and 7 bases at J, leaving 13 bases unmatched. The CDR3 totals 16 residues. CDR3 sequence: CASSFLQGANVNEQFF. CDR3 DNA sequence: TGTGCCAGCAGCTTCTTACAGGGGGCAAATGTGAATGAGCAGTTCTTC.